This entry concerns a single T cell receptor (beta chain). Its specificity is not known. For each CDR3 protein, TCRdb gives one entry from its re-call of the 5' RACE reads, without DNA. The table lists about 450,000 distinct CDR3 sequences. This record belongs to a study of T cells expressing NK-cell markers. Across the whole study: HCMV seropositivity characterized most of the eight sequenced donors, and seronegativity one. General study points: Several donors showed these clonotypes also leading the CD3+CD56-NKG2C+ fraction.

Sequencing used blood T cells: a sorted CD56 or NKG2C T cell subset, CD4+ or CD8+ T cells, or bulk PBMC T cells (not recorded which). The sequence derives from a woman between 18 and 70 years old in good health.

The CDR3 here is CASKVNSHNEQFF. The chain has TRBV10-1 and TRBJ2-1. This CDR3 spans 13 amino acids. Per germline, CDR1 WNHNN and CDR2 SYGVQD (reference sequence).